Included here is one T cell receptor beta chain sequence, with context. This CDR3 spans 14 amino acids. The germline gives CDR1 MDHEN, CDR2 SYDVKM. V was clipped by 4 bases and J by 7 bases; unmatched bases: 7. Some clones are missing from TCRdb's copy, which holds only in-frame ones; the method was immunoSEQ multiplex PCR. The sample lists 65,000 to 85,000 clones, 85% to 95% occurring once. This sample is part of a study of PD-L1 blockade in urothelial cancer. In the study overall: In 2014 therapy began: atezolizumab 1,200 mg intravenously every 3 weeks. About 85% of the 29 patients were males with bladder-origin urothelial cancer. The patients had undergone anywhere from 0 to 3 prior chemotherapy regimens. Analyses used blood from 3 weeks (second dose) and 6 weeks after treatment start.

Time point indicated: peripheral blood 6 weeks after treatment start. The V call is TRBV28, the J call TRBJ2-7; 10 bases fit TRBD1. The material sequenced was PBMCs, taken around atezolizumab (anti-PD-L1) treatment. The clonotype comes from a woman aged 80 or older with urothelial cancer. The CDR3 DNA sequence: TGTGCCAGCAGTTCGGGACAGGGGCCGTGGGAGCAGTACTTC. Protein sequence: CASSSGQGPWEQYF.